This passage covers 13 T cell receptor beta chains from one sample sequenced in a study of T cell repertoires in cytomegalovirus infection. Via MiXCR, TCRdb re-called the reads, giving one row per CDR3 protein. This table holds about 450,000 distinct CDR3 sequences, 30% to 40% found once. The specimen sequenced was PBMCs. These receptors all come from a human donor in good health (CMV status not recorded). Some clones in this sample may be carry-over from other donors' samples.

The chain uses TRBV12-3 or TRBV12-4 and TRBJ1-5; 7 nucleotides align to TRBD1. V gave up 6 bases and J gave up 3 bases; unmatched junction bases: 14. The CDR3 extends over 17 amino acids. This CDR3 reads CASRNWGGGELNQPQHF. CDR3 DNA: TGTGCCAGCAGGAACTGGGGAGGGGGCGAACTCAATCAGCCCCAGCATTTT.

In this sample, this clonotype turned up many times. The rearrangement joins TRBV4-1 to TRBJ2-1; weak D call: TRBD1 (6 bases). With 5 bases removed from V and 8 bases from J, the gap between germline ends came to 19 bases. The CDR3 spans 15 residues. From germline, CDR1 is MGHRA and CDR2 YSYEKL. The DNA of the CDR3 is TGCGCCAGCAGCGACAGGCCCGGTTGGGGCGATGAGCAGTTCTTC. This codes for CASSDRPGWGDEQFF.

This clonotype was counted between two and nine times. This chain links TRBV6-8 with TRBJ2-5, with 11 bases identical to TRBD1. With 2 bases clipped from V and 2 bases from J, the junction kept 4 bases outside the gene matches. CDR3 length: 16 amino acids. The V gene's germline CDR1 is MNHGY and CDR2 SAAAGT. CDR3 bases: TGTGCCAGCAGTTACACGGACAGGGGGCATCAAGAGACCCAGTACTTC. Translating it yields CASSYTDRGHQETQYF.

Only a few counts were recorded for this clonotype. The V gene is TRBV4-3, the J gene TRBJ1-4, with D unclear. Between the trimmed V and J ends, which lost 4 bases and 8 bases, there was a span of 17 bases. Per the germline V gene, CDR1 is LGHNA and CDR2 is YSLEER. This CDR3 contains 15 residues. The CDR3 loop is CASSPSEGVGEKLFF. CDR3 DNA sequence: TGCGCCAGCAGCCCCTCGGAAGGAGTTGGGGAAAAACTGTTTTTT.

This chain joins TRBV4-1 and TRBJ2-7; 9 bases agree with TRBD2. Germline CDR1 is MGHRA and CDR2 is YSYEKL. With V trimmed by 4 bases and J by 0 bases, 4 bases remained unmatched. The CDR3 spans 15 residues. Here the CDR3 DNA reads TGCGCCAGCAGCCCAGGACTAGCGAGCTCCTACGAGCAGTACTTC. This codes for CASSPGLASSYEQYF.

This clonotype has a count of ten or more. The V and J genes are TRBV7-2 and TRBJ2-3; no firm D call. Looked up from germline, CDR1 is SGHTA and CDR2 is FQGNSA. V lost 1 base, J lost 9 bases, and 5 bases lay in between. This CDR3 spans 11 amino acids. The DNA of the CDR3 is TGTGCCAGCAGCTTAGACCCAACGCAGTATTTT. As protein: CASSLDPTQYF.

V usage is TRBV20-1 and J usage is TRBJ2-6, with 8 bases lining up with TRBD1. This CDR3 contains 15 residues. V trimming: 4 bases; J trimming: 3 bases; junction bases outside the gene matches: 5. Per the germline V gene, CDR1 is DFQATT and CDR2 is SNEGSKA (reference sequence). The CDR3, as DNA: TGCAGTGCTAATCAGGGGGCGGGTGGGGCCAACGTCCTGACTTTC. It translates to CSANQGAGGANVLTF.

As concerns this clonotype: Just one base apart from a much larger clone, this may be a read error. Here the CDR3 omits its conserved ending phenylalanine or tryptophan, so a read error is the likely source. This chain connects TRBV7-9 to TRBJ1-1; 7 bases map to TRBD1. There are 16 residues in the CDR3. V was clipped by 7 bases and J by 0 bases; unmatched bases: 11. Germline assignment: CDR1 SEHNR and CDR2 FQNEAQ (reference sequence). CDR3 sequence (DNA): TGTGCCAGCACCCTGGGGGCAGGGGGAATGAACACTGAAGCTTTCTTG. It codes for CASTLGAGGMNTEAFL.

V is TRBV7-9 and J is TRBJ2-1, with D possibly matching TRBD1 (5 bases). Trimming took off 8 bases at V and 4 bases at J, with 15 bases between the two ends. CDR3 length: 14 residues. Germline loops: CDR1 SEHNR, CDR2 FQNEAQ (reference sequence). This CDR3 is CASARVDIYNEQFF. Written as DNA, the CDR3 is TGTGCCAGCGCCCGGGTGGACATATACAATGAGCAGTTCTTC.

The chain recombines TRBV4-1 with TRBJ2-5, with 8 bases fitting TRBD2. Germline V gene lookup returns CDR1 MGHRA and CDR2 YSYEKL. This CDR3 has 16 residues. The ends lost 3 bases at V and 2 bases at J; junction bases unmatched: 8. In DNA, the CDR3 is TGCGCCAGCAGCCACGACATAGCGGGGAGGCAAGAGACCCAGTACTTC. Its translation is CASSHDIAGRQETQYF.

This clonotype was counted between two and nine times. The chain joins TRBV12-3 or TRBV12-4 to TRBJ1-1; weak D call: TRBD1 (5 bases). Trimming took 5 bases from V and 1 from J, leaving 11 bases between them. The CDR3 covers 14 residues. The CDR3 nucleotides are TGTGCCAGCAGTCCGGGACTTTGGAACACTGAAGCTTTCTTT. Protein: CASSPGLWNTEAFF.

This clonotype appeared a few times. V usage is TRBV24-1 and J usage is TRBJ2-5, with 11 bases identical to TRBD1. Germline V gene data show CDR1 as KGHDR and CDR2 as SFDVKD. Losses at the gene ends were 7 bases for V and 6 bases for J; bases not matched to a gene: 12. This CDR3 is 16 amino acids long. CDR3 coding DNA: TGTGCCACCAGCTCCACCCGGGACAGGGGGGAACAGACCCAGTACTTC. As protein: CATSSTRDRGEQTQYF.

This clonotype was counted only a few times. V usage is TRBV6-1 and J usage is TRBJ1-5; 8 bases are a match to TRBD1. After removal of 4 bases from V and 1 base from J, the junction contained 15 bases not matched to a gene. This CDR3 contains 19 residues. The germline gives CDR1 MNHNS, CDR2 SASEGT. The CDR3 coding sequence is TGTGCCAGCAGTGCTCCCCCTGACAGGGGTTGGGGCAGCAATCAGCCCCAGCATTTT. It encodes CASSAPPDRGWGSNQPQHF.